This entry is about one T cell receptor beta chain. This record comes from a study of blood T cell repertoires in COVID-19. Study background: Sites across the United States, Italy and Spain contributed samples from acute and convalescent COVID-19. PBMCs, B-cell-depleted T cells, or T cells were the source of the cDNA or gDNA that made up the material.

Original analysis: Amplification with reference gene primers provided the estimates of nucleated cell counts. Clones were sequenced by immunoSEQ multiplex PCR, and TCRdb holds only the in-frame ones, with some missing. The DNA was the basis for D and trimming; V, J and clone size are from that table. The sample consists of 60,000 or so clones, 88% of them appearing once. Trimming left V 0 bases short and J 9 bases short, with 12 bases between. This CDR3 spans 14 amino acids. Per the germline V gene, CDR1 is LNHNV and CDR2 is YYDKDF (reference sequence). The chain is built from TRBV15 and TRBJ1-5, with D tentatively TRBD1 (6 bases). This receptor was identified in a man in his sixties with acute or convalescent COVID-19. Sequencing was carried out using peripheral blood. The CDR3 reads CATSRDPGVGPQHF. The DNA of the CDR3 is TGTGCCACCAGCAGAGATCCAGGGGTCGGGCCCCAGCATTTT.